This is a list of T cell receptor beta chains from one sample in a study of radiotherapy plus CTLA-4 blockade in lung cancer. Some clones are missing from TCRdb's copy, which holds only in-frame ones; the method was immunoSEQ multiplex PCR. The repertoire holds tens of thousands of clones, with 79% as singletons. The sequencing used peripheral blood, collected from a patient treated with radiotherapy plus ipilimumab. The receptors originated from a human donor with non-small cell lung cancer who had a complete response to radiotherapy plus ipilimumab. Each CDR3 is given with its conserved first and last residue. The order of the fields is CDR3 protein, CDR3 DNA, CDR3 length, clone size, D gene, V gene, J gene. D genes are given only for firm matches. Expanded clones get a size class; other rows say once, few or many, or leave the size out.

CASSFPPFQTRNNEQFF	TGTGCCAGCAGCTTTCCTCCATTCCAGACCAGGAACAATGAGCAGTTCTTC	17	.	.	TRBV11-3	TRBJ2-1
CASSLLPLPYNEQFF	TGTGCCAGCAGCTTATTGCCACTTCCCTACAATGAGCAGTTCTTC	15	few	.	TRBV7-8	TRBJ2-1
CAWSGGAGDSPLHF	TGTGCCTGGAGTGGTGGGGCAGGGGATTCACCCCTCCACTTT	14	.	.	TRBV30	TRBJ1-6
CASSLAGRAQETQYF	TGTGCCAGCAGCTTGGCCGGGCGGGCGCAAGAGACCCAGTACTTC	15	.	.	TRBV5-4	TRBJ2-5
CASSPRVGGGAVQETQYF	TGTGCCAGCTCACCACGAGTCGGGGGTGGCGCGGTCCAAGAGACCCAGTACTTC	18	.	.	TRBV18	TRBJ2-5
CASKGVGTEAFF	TGTGCCAGCAAGGGGGTTGGCACTGAAGCTTTCTTT	12	few	.	TRBV6-6	TRBJ1-1
CASSPRDRGYGYTF	TGTGCCAGCAGCCCGCGCGACAGGGGTTATGGCTACACCTTC	14	.	TRBD1	TRBV6-5	TRBJ1-2
CASSIPGQGIYGYTF	TGTGCCAGCAGCATCCCGGGACAGGGGATCTATGGCTACACCTTC	15	.	TRBD1	TRBV5-4	TRBJ1-2
CSVGGYLGDRYTEAFF	TGCAGCGTTGGGGGGTACCTGGGGGACAGATACACTGAAGCTTTCTTT	16	.	TRBD1	TRBV29-1	TRBJ1-1
CASSLATSGRGDEQFF	TGCGCCAGCAGCTTGGCTACTAGCGGGAGAGGTGATGAGCAGTTCTTC	16	.	TRBD2	TRBV5-1	TRBJ2-1
CASSLGAEGGRTEAFF	TGTGCCAGCAGCTTGGGGGCCGAGGGAGGGAGGACTGAAGCTTTCTTT	16	.	.	TRBV7-6	TRBJ1-1
CASSQEQGAKGSNQPQHF	TGCGCCAGCAGCCAAGAACAGGGGGCAAAAGGGAGCAATCAGCCCCAGCATTTT	18	.	TRBD1	TRBV4-3	TRBJ1-5
CASRTPENTEAFF	TGTGCCAGCAGAACACCAGAGAACACTGAAGCTTTCTTT	13	.	.	TRBV6-1	TRBJ1-1
CASSAYRGEATNEKLFF	TGTGCCAGTAGTGCCTACAGGGGTGAAGCAACTAATGAAAAACTGTTTTTT	17	few	TRBD1	TRBV19	TRBJ1-4
CAWATGNSYNEQFF	TGTGCCTGGGCGACAGGGAACTCCTACAATGAGCAGTTCTTC	14	.	TRBD1	TRBV30	TRBJ2-1
CASSLTKTGELFF	TGTGCCAGCAGTCTAACGAAGACCGGGGAGCTGTTTTTT	13	.	.	TRBV6-5	TRBJ2-2
CASSLRQGVNTGELFF	TGCGCCAGCAGCTTGAGGCAGGGGGTGAACACCGGGGAGCTGTTTTTT	16	.	TRBD1	TRBV5-1	TRBJ2-2
CASSSNEKLFF	TGTGCCAGCTCCTCTAATGAAAAACTGTTTTTT	11	.	.	TRBV18	TRBJ1-4
CASSFPSSGSTDTQYF	TGTGCCAGCAGTTTCCCGTCTAGCGGGAGTACAGATACGCAGTATTTT	16	once	TRBD2	TRBV6-5	TRBJ2-3
CASSLELGREKLFF	TGCGCCAGCAGCTTGGAATTAGGGAGGGAAAAACTGTTTTTT	14	.	.	TRBV5-1	TRBJ1-4
CASRGTGEETQYF	TGTGCCAGCAGGGGGACAGGGGAAGAGACCCAGTACTTC	13	.	TRBD1	TRBV27	TRBJ2-5
CAAGWQETQYF	TGTGCCGCGGGCTGGCAAGAGACCCAGTACTTC	11	.	.	TRBV19	TRBJ2-5
CASSLTGESEQFF	TGTGCCAGCAGCTTAACAGGGGAATCTGAGCAGTTCTTC	13	.	TRBD1	TRBV7-9	TRBJ2-1
CASSQVRNEQFF	TGCGCCAGCAGCCAAGTGCGGAATGAGCAGTTCTTC	12	.	.	TRBV4-1	TRBJ2-1
CASSVGKWRGNQETQYF	TGTGCCAGCAGCGTAGGGAAGTGGCGGGGGAACCAAGAGACCCAGTACTTC	17	.	TRBD2	TRBV9	TRBJ2-5
CASSEGLAGVQETQYF	TGTGCCAGCAGCGAGGGACTAGCGGGGGTTCAGGAGACCCAGTACTTC	16	.	TRBD2	TRBV9	TRBJ2-5
CASSSWTGGPEAFF	TGTGCCAGCAGTTCCTGGACAGGGGGCCCTGAAGCTTTCTTT	14	.	TRBD1	TRBV27	TRBJ1-1
CASSSGLAGGLEDTQYF	TGTGCCAGCAGCTCGGGACTAGCGGGGGGGCTGGAAGATACGCAGTATTTT	17	.	TRBD2	TRBV11-3	TRBJ2-3